This entry features one T cell receptor beta chain sequence. Its antigen is not yet known. It has no much larger one-base neighbor in the sample; base qualities were not kept. This specimen belongs to a study of blood T cell repertoires in COVID-19 (dated by TCRdb to 2018 to 2021). Broadly, across the study: Collaborator samples came from the United States, Italy and Spain and covered acute and convalescent phases of COVID-19. The prospective study material was composed of cDNA or gDNA derived from T cells, B-cell-depleted T cells, or PBMCs. Subjects who had been exposed to COVID-19, were actively infected with it, or had recovered from it provided the deeply sampled blood TCRbeta repertoires that made up the dataset. A freely available public database, intended as a resource for researchers studying the immune response to SARS-CoV-2, is where the repertoires were released. Samples came from the ongoing ImmuneRACE study (first 160 participants) plus 1,254 subjects from 6 global collaborators. Sample metadata almost always included a de-identified subject ID, COVID-19 status, age in years and sex. Where available, HLA class I and class II types were obtained from metadata supplied by the sample provider rather than from assay-based typing.

The germline V gene encodes CDR1 SEHNR and CDR2 FQNEAQ (reference sequence). The cysteine opens and the phenylalanine closes a CDR3 of 16 amino acids. Only the CDR3 DNA is retained, 48 bases long and in frame from the first base. V is cut back by 7 bases and J by 5 bases, with 13 bases in the junction unmatched. The immunoSEQ Assay, a bias-controlled multiplex PCR, was used to amplify TCRbeta CDR3 regions from genomic DNA. In the source study's methods: The number of nucleated cells in each sample was estimated from the amplification of reference gene primers within the assay. To quantify the absolute abundance of each unique TCRbeta CDR3 rearrangement, sequence reads were collapsed and filtered. Productive Simpson clonality was computed per sample as the square root of Simpson's diversity index over productive rearrangements. The immuneACCESS repertoire file appears here via TCRdb, limited to in-frame rearrangements. These files lack a portion of the clones; in checked studies, under half of the deficit traces to unresolved V genes, and the cause of the others is not known. The D gene and trimming were derived from the DNA, and the V and J assignments and clone size from that table. This sample has about 220,000 clones in its table, and 80% of those were observed once. 7.2% of the sample comes from the top ten.

Summary of the overall study and its limitations: The amount of clinical and demographic metadata varied by source and participant and was provided uncurated.

Each collaborating institution followed its own protocols to collect whole blood in K2EDTA tubes. For TCRbeta analysis, collaborators shipped samples in one of three forms: frozen whole blood, isolated PBMCs, or DNA extracted from either of those sample types. The clonotype comes from a woman aged 70-85 years with acute or convalescent COVID-19. Source material: peripheral blood. The V and J segments used are TRBV7-9 and TRBJ2-5, with 10 bases aligning to TRBD2. The CDR3 amino acid sequence is: CASIPGERGGRETQYF. The DNA sequence reads TGTGCCAGCATTCCCGGAGAGCGGGGGGGTCGGGAGACCCAGTACTTC.